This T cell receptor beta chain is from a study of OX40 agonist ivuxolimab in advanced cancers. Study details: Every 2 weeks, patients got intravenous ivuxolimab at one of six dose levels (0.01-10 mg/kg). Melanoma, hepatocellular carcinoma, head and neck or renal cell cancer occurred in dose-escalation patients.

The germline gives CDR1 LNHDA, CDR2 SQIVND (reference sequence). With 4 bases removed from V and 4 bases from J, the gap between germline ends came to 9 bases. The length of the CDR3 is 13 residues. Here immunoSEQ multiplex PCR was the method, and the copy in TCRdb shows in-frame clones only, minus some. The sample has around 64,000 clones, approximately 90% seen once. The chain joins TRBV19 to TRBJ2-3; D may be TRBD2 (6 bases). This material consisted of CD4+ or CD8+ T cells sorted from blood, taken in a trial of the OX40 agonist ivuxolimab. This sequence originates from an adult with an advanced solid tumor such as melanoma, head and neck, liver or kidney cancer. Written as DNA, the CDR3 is TGTGCCAGTAGTAGCGGGATCCCAGATACGCAGTATTTT. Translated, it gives CASSSGIPDTQYF.